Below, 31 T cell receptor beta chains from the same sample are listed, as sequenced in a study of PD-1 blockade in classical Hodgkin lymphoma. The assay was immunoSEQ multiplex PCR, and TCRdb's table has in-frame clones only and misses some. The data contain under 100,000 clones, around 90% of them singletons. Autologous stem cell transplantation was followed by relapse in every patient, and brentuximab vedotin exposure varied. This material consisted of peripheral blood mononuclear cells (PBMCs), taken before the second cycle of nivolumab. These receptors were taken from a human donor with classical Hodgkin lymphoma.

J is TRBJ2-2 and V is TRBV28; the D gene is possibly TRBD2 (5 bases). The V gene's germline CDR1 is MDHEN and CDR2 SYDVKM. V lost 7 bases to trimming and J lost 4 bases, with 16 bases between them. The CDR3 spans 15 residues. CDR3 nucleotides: TGTGCCAGCATGTGGAGGAATCCCCCCACCGGGGAGCTGTTTTTT. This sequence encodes CASMWRNPPTGELFF.

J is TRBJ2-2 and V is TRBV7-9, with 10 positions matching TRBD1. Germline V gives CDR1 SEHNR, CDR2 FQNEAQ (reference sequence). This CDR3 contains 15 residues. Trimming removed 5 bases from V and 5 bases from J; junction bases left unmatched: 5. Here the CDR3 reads CASSHGTGETGELFF. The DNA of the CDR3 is TGTGCCAGCAGCCACGGGACAGGGGAGACCGGGGAGCTGTTTTTT.

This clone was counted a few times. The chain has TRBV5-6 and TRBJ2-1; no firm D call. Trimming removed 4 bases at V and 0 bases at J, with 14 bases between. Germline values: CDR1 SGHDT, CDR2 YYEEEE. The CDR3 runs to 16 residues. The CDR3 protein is CASSPAAYPSYNEQFF. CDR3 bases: TGTGCCAGCAGCCCTGCTGCATATCCCTCCTACAATGAGCAGTTCTTC.

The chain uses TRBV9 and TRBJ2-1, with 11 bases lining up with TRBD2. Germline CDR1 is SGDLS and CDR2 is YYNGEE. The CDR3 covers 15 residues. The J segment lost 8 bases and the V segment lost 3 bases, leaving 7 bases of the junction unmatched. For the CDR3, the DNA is TGTGCCAGCAGCGCGGGACTAGCGGTTTTCGATGAGCAGTTCTTC. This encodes CASSAGLAVFDEQFF. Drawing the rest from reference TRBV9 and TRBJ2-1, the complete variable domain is DSGVTQTPKHLITATGQRVTLRCSPRSGDLSVYWYQQSLDQGLQFLIQYYNGEERAKGNILERFSAQQFPDLHSELNLSSLELGDSALYFCASSAGLAVFDEQFFGPGTRLTVL.

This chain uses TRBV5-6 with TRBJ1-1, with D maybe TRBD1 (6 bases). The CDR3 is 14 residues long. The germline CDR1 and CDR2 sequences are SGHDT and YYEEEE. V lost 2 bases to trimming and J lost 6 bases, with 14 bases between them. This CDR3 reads CASSFKVQGAEAFF. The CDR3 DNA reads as TGTGCCAGCAGCTTTAAAGTACAGGGCGCTGAAGCTTTCTTT.

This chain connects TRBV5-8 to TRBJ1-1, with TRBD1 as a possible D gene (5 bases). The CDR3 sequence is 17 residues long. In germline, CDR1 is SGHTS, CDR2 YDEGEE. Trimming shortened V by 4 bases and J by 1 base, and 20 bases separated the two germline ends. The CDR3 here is CASSPYWGVGENTEAFF. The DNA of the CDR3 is TGTGCCAGCAGCCCATATTGGGGGGTAGGGGAGAACACTGAAGCTTTCTTT.

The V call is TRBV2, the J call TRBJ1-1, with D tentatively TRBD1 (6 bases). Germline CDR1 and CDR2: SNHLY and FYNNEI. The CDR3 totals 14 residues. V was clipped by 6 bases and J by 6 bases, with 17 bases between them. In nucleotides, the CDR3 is TGTGCCAGCAGAGAAAGTACAGGGCGGGCTGAAGCTTTCTTT. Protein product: CASRESTGRAEAFF.

CDR3 in amino acids: CASSLEGRRTDTQYF. CDR3 DNA sequence: TGTGCCAGCAGCTTAGAGGGAAGACGGACAGATACGCAGTATTTT. The chain uses TRBV7-2 and TRBJ2-3; no clear D gene. Germline CDR1 reads SGHTA; CDR2 reads FQGNSA. CDR3 length: 15 residues. V was trimmed by 1 base and J by 3 bases, leaving 11 bases between them.

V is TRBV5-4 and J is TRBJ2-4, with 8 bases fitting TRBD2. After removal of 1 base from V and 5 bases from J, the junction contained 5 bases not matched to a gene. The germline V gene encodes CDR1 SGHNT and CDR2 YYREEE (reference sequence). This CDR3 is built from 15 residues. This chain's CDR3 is CASSLTGLAENIQYF. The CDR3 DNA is TGTGCCAGCAGCTTGACCGGACTAGCTGAAAACATTCAGTACTTC.

Here the CDR3 DNA reads TGTGCCAGTAGCACAGGGGATCAGGAGACCCAGTACTTC. Its protein is CASSTGDQETQYF. The chain is built from TRBV19 and TRBJ2-5, with 7 bases matching TRBD1. The V gene's germline CDR1 is LNHDA and CDR2 SQIVND (reference sequence). The CDR3 loop spans 13 amino acids. The junction had 6 bases not matched to a gene; V was cut back by 6 bases and J by 5 bases. Based on the CDR3 plus reference TRBV19 and TRBJ2-5, the full variable domain is DGGITQSPKYLFRKEGQNVTLSCEQNLNHDAMYWYRQDPGQGLRLIYYSQIVNDFQKGDIAEGYSVSREKKESFPLTVTSAQKNPTAFYLCASSTGDQETQYFGPGTRLLVL.

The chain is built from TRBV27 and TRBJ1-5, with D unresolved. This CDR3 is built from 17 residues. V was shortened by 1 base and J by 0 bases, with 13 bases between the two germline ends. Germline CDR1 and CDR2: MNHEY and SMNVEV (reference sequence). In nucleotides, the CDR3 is TGTGCCAGCAGTTTATGGGCGGGCAGTGTTAGCAATCAGCCCCAGCATTTT. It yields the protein CASSLWAGSVSNQPQHF.

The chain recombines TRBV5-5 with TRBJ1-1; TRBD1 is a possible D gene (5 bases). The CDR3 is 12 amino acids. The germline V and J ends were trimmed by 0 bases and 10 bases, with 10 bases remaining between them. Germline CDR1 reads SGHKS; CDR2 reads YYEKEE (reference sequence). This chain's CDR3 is CASSLVPGGAFF. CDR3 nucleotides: TGTGCCAGCAGCTTGGTACCTGGGGGAGCTTTCTTT. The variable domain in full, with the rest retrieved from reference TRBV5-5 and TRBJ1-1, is DAGVTQSPTHLIKTRGQQVTLRCSPISGHKSVSWYQQVLGQGPQFIFQYYEKEERGRGNFPDRFSARQFPNYSSELNVNALLLGDSALYLCASSLVPGGAFFGQGTRLTVV.

CDR3 in DNA: TGCGCCAGCAGCCAGGGGGGTTACTATGGCTACACCTTC. The encoded protein is CASSQGGYYGYTF. V is TRBV4-1 and J is TRBJ1-2; a possible D gene is TRBD1 (5 bases). The V gene's germline CDR1 is MGHRA and CDR2 YSYEKL. V was trimmed by 3 bases and J by 3 bases, leaving 8 bases between them. The CDR3 runs 13 residues.

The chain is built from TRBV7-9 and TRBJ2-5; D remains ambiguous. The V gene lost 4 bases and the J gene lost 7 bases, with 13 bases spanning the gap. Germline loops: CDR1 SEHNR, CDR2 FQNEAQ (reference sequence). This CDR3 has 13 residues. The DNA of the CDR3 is TGTGCCAGCAGCTCCGACTCCTCTGGGACCCAGTACTTC. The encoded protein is CASSSDSSGTQYF.

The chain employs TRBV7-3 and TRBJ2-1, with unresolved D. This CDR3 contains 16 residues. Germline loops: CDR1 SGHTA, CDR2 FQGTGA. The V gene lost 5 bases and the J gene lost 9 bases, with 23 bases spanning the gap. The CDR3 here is CASSPSPGHLSSEQFF. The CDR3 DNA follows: TGTGCCAGCAGCCCGAGTCCCGGGCACTTATCAAGTGAGCAGTTCTTC.

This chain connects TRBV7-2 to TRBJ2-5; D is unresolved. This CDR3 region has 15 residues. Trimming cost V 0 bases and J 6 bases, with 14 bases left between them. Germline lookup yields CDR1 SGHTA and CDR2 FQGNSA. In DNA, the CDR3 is TGTGCCAGCAGCTTAGCCCCTATCCTGAAGCAGACCCAGTACTTC. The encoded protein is CASSLAPILKQTQYF.

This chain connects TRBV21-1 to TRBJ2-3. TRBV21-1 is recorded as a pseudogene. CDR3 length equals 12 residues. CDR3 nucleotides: TGTGCCAGCAGCAAAGTTTCAGATACGCAGTATTTT. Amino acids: CASSKVSDTQYF.

For the CDR3, the DNA is TGTGCCAGCAGTGAAGGTGGTGCGGGGGTCTGGGGCACAGATACGCAGTATTTT. Its protein is CASSEGGAGVWGTDTQYF. V usage is TRBV6-1 and J usage is TRBJ2-3; 7 positions match TRBD2. The CDR3 has 18 residues. V gave up 1 base and J gave up 1 base; unmatched junction bases: 11. CDR1 and CDR2 from the germline V gene are MNHNS and SASEGT.

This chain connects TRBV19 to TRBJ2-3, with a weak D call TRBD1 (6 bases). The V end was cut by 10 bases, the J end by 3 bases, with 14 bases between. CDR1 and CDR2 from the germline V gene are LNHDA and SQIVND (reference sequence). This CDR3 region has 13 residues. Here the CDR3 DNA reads TGTGCCACCGCAGGGGCGAGGACAGATACGCAGTATTTT. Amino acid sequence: CATAGARTDTQYF.

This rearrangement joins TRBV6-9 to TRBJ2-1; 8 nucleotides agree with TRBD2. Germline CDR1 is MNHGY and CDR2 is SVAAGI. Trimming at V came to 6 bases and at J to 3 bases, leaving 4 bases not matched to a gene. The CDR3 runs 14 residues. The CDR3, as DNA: TGTGCCAGCAGCGATAGCGGGAACTACAATGAGCAGTTCTTC. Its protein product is CASSDSGNYNEQFF.

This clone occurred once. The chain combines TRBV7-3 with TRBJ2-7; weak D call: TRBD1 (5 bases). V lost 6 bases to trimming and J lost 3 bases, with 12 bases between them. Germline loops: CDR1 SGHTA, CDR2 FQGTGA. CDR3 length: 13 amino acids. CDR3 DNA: TGTGCCAGCAGTTTGGTTAGGGGCTACGAGCAGTACTTC. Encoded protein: CASSLVRGYEQYF.

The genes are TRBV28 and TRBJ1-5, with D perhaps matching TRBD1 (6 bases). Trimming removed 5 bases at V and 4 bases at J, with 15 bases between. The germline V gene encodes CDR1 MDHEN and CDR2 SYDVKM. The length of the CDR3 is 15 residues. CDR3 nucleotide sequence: TGTGCCAGCAGTGCAGAACAGGGACCGAATCAGCCCCAGCATTTT. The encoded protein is CASSAEQGPNQPQHF.

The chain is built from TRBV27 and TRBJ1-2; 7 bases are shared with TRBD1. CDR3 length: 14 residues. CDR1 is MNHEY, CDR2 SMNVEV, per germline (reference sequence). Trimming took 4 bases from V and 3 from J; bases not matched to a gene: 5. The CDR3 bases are TGTGCCAGCAGTTCCACAGGGGCATACTATGGCTACACCTTC. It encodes CASSSTGAYYGYTF.

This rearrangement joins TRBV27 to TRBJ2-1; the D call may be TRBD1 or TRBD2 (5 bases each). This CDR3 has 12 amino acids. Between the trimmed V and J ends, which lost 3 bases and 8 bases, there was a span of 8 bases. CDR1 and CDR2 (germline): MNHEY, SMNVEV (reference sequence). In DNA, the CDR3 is TGTGCCAGCAGTTTGTTGGGGGATGAGCAGTTCTTC. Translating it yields CASSLLGDEQFF.

The DNA of the CDR3 is TGTGCCAGCAGTACCACGCTAGGCCATCCCGAGCAGTACTTC. Translated: CASSTTLGHPEQYF. This chain uses TRBV6-5 with TRBJ2-7; D is unclear. The V gene's germline CDR1 is MNHEY and CDR2 SVGAGI. Trimming took off 5 bases at V and 6 bases at J, with 17 bases between the two ends. The CDR3 spans 14 residues.

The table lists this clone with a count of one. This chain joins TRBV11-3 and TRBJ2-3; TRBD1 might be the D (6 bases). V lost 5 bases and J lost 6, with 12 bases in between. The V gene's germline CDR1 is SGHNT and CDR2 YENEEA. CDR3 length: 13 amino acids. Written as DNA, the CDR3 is TGTGCCAGCAGCCTCACAGGGTTTGATACGCAGTATTTT. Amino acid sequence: CASSLTGFDTQYF.

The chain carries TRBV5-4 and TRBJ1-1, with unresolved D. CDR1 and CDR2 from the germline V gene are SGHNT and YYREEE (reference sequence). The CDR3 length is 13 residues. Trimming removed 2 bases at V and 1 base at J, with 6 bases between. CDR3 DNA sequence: TGTGCCAGCAGCTTCCTGCAGAACACTGAAGCTTTCTTT. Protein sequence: CASSFLQNTEAFF.

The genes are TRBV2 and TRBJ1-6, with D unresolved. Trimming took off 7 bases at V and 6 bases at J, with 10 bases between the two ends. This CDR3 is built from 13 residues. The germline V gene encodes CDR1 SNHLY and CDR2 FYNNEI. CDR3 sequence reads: CASIGDPNSPLHF. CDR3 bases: TGTGCCAGCATAGGAGATCCTAATTCACCCCTCCACTTT. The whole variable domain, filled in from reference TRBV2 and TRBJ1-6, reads EPEVTQTPSHQVTQMGQEVILRCVPISNHLYFYWYRQILGQKVEFLVSFYNNEISEKSEIFDDQFSVERPDGSNFTLKIRSTKLEDSAMYFCASIGDPNSPLHFGNGTRLTVT.

CDR3 sequence reads: CASATRQGVTEAFF. CDR3 nucleotides: TGTGCCAGCGCCACTCGACAGGGGGTAACTGAAGCTTTCTTT. This chain connects TRBV11-2 to TRBJ1-1; 9 bases match TRBD1. Trimming removed 8 bases from V and 5 bases from J; junction bases left unmatched: 9. The germline CDR1 and CDR2 sequences are SGHAT and FQNNGV. CDR3 length: 14 residues.

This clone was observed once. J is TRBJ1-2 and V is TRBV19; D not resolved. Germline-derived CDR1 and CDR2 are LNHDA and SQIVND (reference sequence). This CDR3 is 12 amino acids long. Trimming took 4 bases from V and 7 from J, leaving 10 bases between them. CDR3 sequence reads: CASSTSPGGYTF. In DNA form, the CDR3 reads TGTGCCAGTAGTACCTCCCCGGGTGGCTACACCTTC. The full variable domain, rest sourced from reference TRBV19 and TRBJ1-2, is DGGITQSPKYLFRKEGQNVTLSCEQNLNHDAMYWYRQDPGQGLRLIYYSQIVNDFQKGDIAEGYSVSREKKESFPLTVTSAQKNPTAFYLCASSTSPGGYTFGSGTRLTVV.

The CDR3: CASSSPWTGGFAHTQYF. DNA of the CDR3: TGTGCCAGCAGTTCGCCCTGGACAGGGGGCTTTGCCCATACGCAGTATTTT. V usage is TRBV28 and J usage is TRBJ2-3; 11 nucleotides match TRBD1. With 4 bases clipped from V and 7 bases from J, the junction kept 13 bases outside the gene matches. This CDR3 region has 17 residues. CDR1 and CDR2 from the germline V gene are MDHEN and SYDVKM.